This entry describes one T cell receptor (beta chain). The antigen remains undetermined. The sample is drawn from a study of T cells expressing NK-cell markers. Whole-study context: Sorted T-cell subsets CD3+CD56+NKG2C+, CD3+CD56+NKG2C- and CD3+CD56-NKG2C+ were TCR beta-sequenced. Among eight sequenced donors, seven carried HCMV seropositivity while one was seronegative.

Reprocessing the 5' RACE reads, TCRdb reports a single entry for every CDR3 protein and omits DNA. The sample data list some 390,000 distinct CDR3 sequences. This CDR3 comprises 18 residues. CDR1 and CDR2 (germline): SGHRS, YFSETQ. Whole-study results and caveats: In about six donors, dominant CD3+CD56+NKG2C+ clones formed about 1.0-8% of CD8+ cells. Among several donors, these clonotypes also ranked first in the CD3+CD56-NKG2C+ fraction.

The receptor comes from a woman in her 50s in good health. Sequencing used blood T cells: a sorted CD56 or NKG2C T cell subset, CD4+ or CD8+ T cells, or bulk PBMC T cells (not recorded which). The chain recombines TRBV5-1 with TRBJ2-3; TCRdb's D gene call, TRBD2, goes unchecked for lack of DNA. The CDR3 here is CASSLGLAGGLQTDTQYF.